This T cell receptor beta chain was captured by sequencing in a study of T cells in Graves' hyperthyroidism and ophthalmopathy. On the study more broadly: Pretreatment peripheral blood was obtained at initial diagnosis.

V trimming: 3 bases; J trimming: 3 bases; junction bases outside the gene matches: 5. The V gene's germline CDR1 is KGHSH and CDR2 LQKENI. CDR3 length: 14 amino acids. From RNA transcripts, TCR beta CDR3 regions were amplified. During a first-round RT-PCR of the TCR CDR3, the HTBI primer set was used. TCRdb processed the multiplex PCR reads anew with MiXCR; each CDR3 protein has one entry. The sample lists about 300,000 distinct CDR3 sequences, around 15% occurring once. This clonotype originated in a woman in her thirties or forties with Graves' hyperthyroidism. This rearrangement joins TRBV18 to TRBJ2-7; 7 bases are shared with TRBD2. Sequenced material: blood. The CDR3 loop reads CASSPREKSYEQYF. CDR3 sequence (DNA): TGTGCCAGCTCACCGCGGGAGAAAAGCTACGAGCAGTACTTC. Full variable domain (outside the CDR3, taken from reference TRBV18 and TRBJ2-7): NAGVMQNPRHLVRRRGQEARLRCSPMKGHSHVYWYRQLPEEGLKFMVYLQKENIIDESGMPKERFSAEFPKEGPSILRIQQVVRGDSAAYFCASSPREKSYEQYFGPGTRLTVT.